The 17 T cell receptor beta chains below were found in one sample sequenced in a study of CD8 T cells in Susac syndrome. The RNA input was roughly 0.45 to 1 ug, and it was reverse transcribed with random hexamers. TCRdb passed the immunoSEQ multiplex PCR reads through MiXCR, listing each CDR3 protein once. Of 150,000 to 190,000 distinct CDR3 sequences detected, about 95% appear once; the ten largest clones hold about 0.15%. The sequenced sample consisted of CD8+ T cells from PBMCs. These receptors were obtained from a human donor with multiple sclerosis.

CDR3 in amino acids: CSVDNSRGHTEAFF. For the CDR3, the DNA is TGCAGCGTTGATAATAGTAGGGGGCACACTGAAGCTTTCTTT. This sequence joins TRBV29-1 and TRBJ1-1; 7 nucleotides line up with TRBD1. After removal of 3 bases from V and 3 bases from J, the junction contained 7 bases not matched to a gene. The CDR3 spans 14 residues. The germline V gene encodes CDR1 SQVTM and CDR2 ANQGSEA.

The rearrangement links TRBV29-1 to TRBJ2-2; 9 nucleotides align to TRBD1. Germline V lookup: CDR1 SQVTM, CDR2 ANQGSEA. This CDR3 has 15 residues. The V and J ends lost 3 bases and 5 bases, in that order; junction bases with no gene match: 7. The CDR3 DNA reads TGCAGCGTTGAGATGATGACAGGGGGAACCGGGGAGCTGTTTTTT. Translation gives CSVEMMTGGTGELFF.

The chain is built from TRBV4-1 and TRBJ2-7, with 8 bases matching TRBD2. The CDR3 has 15 amino acids. Germline assignment: CDR1 MGHRA and CDR2 YSYEKL. V trimming: 1 base; J trimming: 2 bases; junction bases outside the gene matches: 4. CDR3 coding DNA: TGCGCCAGCAGCCAAGGACGGGGGGGAACCTACGAGCAGTACTTC. Protein product: CASSQGRGGTYEQYF.

V is TRBV15 and J is TRBJ1-5; 7 positions agree with TRBD1. This CDR3 is built from 12 residues. J was trimmed by 5 bases and V by 5 bases; bases with no gene match: 0. CDR1 and CDR2 (germline): LNHNV, YYDKDF (reference sequence). For the CDR3, the DNA is TGTGCCACCAGCCAGGGGGATCAGCCCCAGCATTTT. This gives the protein CATSQGDQPQHF.

The chain couples TRBV3-1 to TRBJ1-1; 7 bases map to TRBD1. The germline gives CDR1 LGHDT, CDR2 YNNKEL (reference sequence). CDR3 length: 15 amino acids. Trimming cost V 0 bases and J 5 bases; bases outside gene matches: 6. In DNA, the CDR3 is TGTGCCAGCAGCCAAGATGCAGGGGGGCGAACTGAAGCTTTCTTT. Amino acids: CASSQDAGGRTEAFF.

This clonotype has just one count. This chain's CDR3 is CASSLDGRGSSYEQYF. The CDR3 DNA reads TGTGCCAGCAGCCTAGACGGGAGGGGGAGCTCCTACGAGCAGTACTTC. V is TRBV6-6 and J is TRBJ2-7, with TRBD2 matching 8 bases. The CDR3 extends over 16 amino acids. CDR1 is MNHNY and CDR2 is SVGAGI in the germline V gene (reference sequence). The V and J ends lost 6 bases and 0 bases, in that order; junction bases with no gene match: 10.

The chain joins TRBV5-6 to TRBJ2-7, with D unresolved. Germline CDR1 is SGHDT and CDR2 is YYEEEE. The V end lost 0 bases, the J end lost 2 bases, and 9 bases lay between the germline ends. The CDR3 has 14 residues. The CDR3 DNA reads TGTGCCAGCAGCTTGGAGTTCCTACCCTACGAGCAGTACGTC. Translation: CASSLEFLPYEQYV.

In its sample, this clonotype was seen once. The chain carries TRBV27 and TRBJ1-2; the match to TRBD1 covers 11 bases. This CDR3 region has 14 residues. V lost 3 bases to trimming and J lost 6 bases; unmatched junction nucleotides: 3. Germline CDR1 is MNHEY and CDR2 is SMNVEV (reference sequence). The CDR3 DNA reads TGTGCCAGCAGTTTTGGACAGGGGGCAGATGGCTACACCTTC. It translates to CASSFGQGADGYTF.

The chain's CDR3 is CAWSVGDNYGYTF. CDR3 in DNA: TGTGCCTGGAGTGTCGGGGATAACTATGGCTACACCTTC. The chain links TRBV30 to TRBJ1-2, with D unclear. Trimming took off 0 bases at V and 1 base at J, with 6 bases between the two ends. This CDR3 has 13 amino acids. Germline V CDR1 and CDR2: GTSNPN, SVGIG (reference sequence). Variable domain in full (rest from reference TRBV30 and TRBJ1-2): SQTIHQWPATLVQPVGSPLSLECTVEGTSNPNLYWYRQAAGRGLQLLFYSVGIGQISSEVPQNLSASRPQDRQFILSSKKLLLSDSGFYLCAWSVGDNYGYTFGSGTRLTVV.

This rearrangement joins TRBV6-5 to TRBJ2-6, with D unresolved. Trimming removed 4 bases at V and 0 bases at J, with 19 bases between. This CDR3 contains 19 residues. The germline CDR1 and CDR2 sequences are MNHEY and SVGAGI. Here the CDR3 DNA reads TGTGCCAGCAGTTTTTCACTCGTGGCCACCCCCTCTGGGGCCAACGTCCTGACTTTC. It translates to CASSFSLVATPSGANVLTF.

V gene TRBV7-9 combines with J gene TRBJ2-3; 8 nucleotides line up with TRBD1. Germline V gene lookup returns CDR1 SEHNR and CDR2 FQNEAQ (reference sequence). CDR3 length: 14 amino acids. V trimming: 4 bases; J trimming: 4 bases; junction bases outside the gene matches: 4. DNA of the CDR3: TGTGCCAGCAGCTCTAGGGACAGGCCAGATACGCAGTATTTT. It encodes CASSSRDRPDTQYF.

The V gene is TRBV12-3 or TRBV12-4, the J gene TRBJ2-1, with D perhaps TRBD2 (6 bases). The CDR3 consists of 15 residues. V lost 2 bases and J lost 10, with 18 bases in between. CDR3 nucleotides: TGTGCCAGCAGTTTAATCTCGGCTAGCGACTTCGAGCAGTTCTTC. Protein: CASSLISASDFEQFF.

The V call is TRBV25-1, the J call TRBJ2-4, with TRBD1 matching over 9 bases. Germline V lookup: CDR1 MGHDK, CDR2 SYGVNS. This CDR3 is built from 14 residues. V dropped 3 bases and J dropped 8; count of bases not matched to a gene: 5. The CDR3 region is CASSDGQGFDIQYF. CDR3 coding DNA: TGTGCCAGCAGTGATGGACAGGGGTTCGACATTCAGTACTTC. The full variable domain, with the rest looked up from reference TRBV25-1 and TRBJ2-4, is EADIYQTPRYLVIGTGKKITLECSQTMGHDKMYWYQQDPGMELHLIHYSYGVNSTEKGDLSSESTVSRIRTEHFPLTLESARPSHTSQYLCASSDGQGFDIQYFGAGTRLSVL.

The rearrangement joins TRBV2 to TRBJ2-7, with D unclear. This CDR3 has 16 amino acids. The ends were cut back, 1 base at V and 2 bases at J, with 15 bases in the middle. CDR1 SNHLY and CDR2 FYNNEI come from the germline V gene. The CDR3 is CASSEEDLASPYEQYV. The CDR3 nucleotides are TGTGCCAGCAGTGAAGAGGACCTGGCGTCCCCCTACGAGCAGTACGTC.

This chain uses TRBV27 with TRBJ2-1; 8 bases agree with TRBD1. CDR1 is MNHEY, CDR2 SMNVEV, per germline (reference sequence). After removal of 5 bases from V and 4 bases from J, the junction contained 4 bases not matched to a gene. The CDR3 is made up of 14 amino acids. The CDR3 loop reads CASSLDRVYNEQFF. Here the CDR3 DNA reads TGTGCCAGCAGTCTGGACAGGGTATACAATGAGCAGTTCTTC.

This chain uses TRBV9 with TRBJ2-1; D is perhaps TRBD1 (6 bases). The CDR3 loop spans 17 amino acids. V gave up 3 bases and J gave up 8 bases, with 24 bases separating them. Germline V gene sequence: CDR1 SGDLS, CDR2 YYNGEE. The CDR3 nucleotides read TGTGCCAGCAGCGGGCCTCTTGGGACAAAGGTTTTCCATGAGCAGTTCTTC. This sequence encodes CASSGPLGTKVFHEQFF.

The chain combines TRBV21-1 with TRBJ2-7; TRBD1 was called by the table and not checked on the DNA. TRBV21-1 corresponds to a pseudogene. The CDR3 length is 14 residues. CDR3 sequence (DNA): TGTGCCAGCACCCGGGACAGGGGGAGCTACGAGCAGTACTTC. It specifies CASTRDRGSYEQYF.